This T cell receptor (beta chain) is drawn from a study of spatial heterogeneity in lung cancer. Across the whole study: The library had UMIs, and each TCR and UMI pair averaged more than ten raw reads.

TCR cDNA molecules each had a unique molecular identifier. TCRdb re-derived calls from the 5' RACE reads in MiXCR, one entry per CDR3 protein. This table has tens of thousands of distinct CDR3 sequences, around 5.5% appearing once. Documented time point: sample taken at primary tumor resection. No cells were sorted before sequencing. The whole RNA sequenced was extracted from tumor, nontumor lung or frozen PBMC. V was clipped by 0 bases and J by 9 bases; unmatched bases: 9. CDR1 and CDR2 from the germline V gene are LGHDT and YNNKEL (reference sequence). There are 18 residues in the CDR3. This sample comprised PBMCs, obtained at surgery. The TCR comes from a female donor with early-stage non-small cell lung cancer. J is TRBJ2-2 and V is TRBV3-1, with TRBD2 matching 14 bases. CDR3 residues: CASSQEGLAGDLTRELFF. The CDR3 nucleotides read TGTGCCAGCAGCCAAGAGGGACTAGCGGGGGACCTAACACGGGAGCTGTTTTTT. Supplemented by reference TRBV3-1 and TRBJ2-2, the full variable domain reads DTAVSQTPKYLVTQMGNDKSIKCEQNLGHDTMYWYKQDSKKFLKIMFSYNNKELIINETVPNRFSPKSPDKAHLNLHINSLELGDSAVYFCASSQEGLAGDLTRELFFGEGSRLTVL.